This is a list of T cell receptor beta chains from one sample in a study of blood T cell repertoires in COVID-19. Using immunoSEQ multiplex PCR, the repertoire was profiled, and TCRdb retains in-frame clones only, with some absent. The sample records over 150,000 clones, over 65% being singletons. The sample was peripheral blood. The receptor set was obtained from a man in his 60s with acute or convalescent COVID-19. Both conserved end residues are part of each CDR3. The D gene is left open where the match is weak. Rows may omit the clone size; those that give it use once, few, many or a size class.

d_call: NA
v_call: TRBV20-1
j_call: TRBJ1-1
clone_size: NA
cdr3_nt: TGCAGTGCTAGAGATCGGGGTGAAGCTTTCTTT
cdr3_aa: CSARDRGEAFF

d_call: TRBD1
v_call: TRBV5-1
j_call: TRBJ2-1
clone_size: NA
cdr3_nt: TGCGCCAGCAGCTTAGGCAGGGGGCTTCTCCGGGAGCAGTTCTTC
cdr3_aa: CASSLGRGLLREQFF

d_call: TRBD2
v_call: TRBV5-1
j_call: TRBJ2-5
clone_size: NA
cdr3_nt: TGCGCCAGCAGCTTGGAGACTAGCGTTTCGGAGACCCAGTACTTC
cdr3_aa: CASSLETSVSETQYF

d_call: TRBD2
v_call: TRBV9
j_call: TRBJ2-5
clone_size: NA
cdr3_nt: TGTGCCAGCAGCGCCCGACTAGCGGGGGGCCTCCAAGAGACCCAGTACTTC
cdr3_aa: CASSARLAGGLQETQYF

d_call: NA
v_call: TRBV7-2
j_call: TRBJ1-1
clone_size: NA
cdr3_nt: TGTGCCAGCAGCTTAGTAACAGTGGGGGCCCTGAACACTGAAGCTTTCTTT
cdr3_aa: CASSLVTVGALNTEAFF

d_call: NA
v_call: TRBV27
j_call: TRBJ1-4
clone_size: few
cdr3_nt: TGTGCCAGCAGTTTATCGCCTGGCGGGGGACCTAATGAAAAACTGTTTTTT
cdr3_aa: CASSLSPGGGPNEKLFF

d_call: NA
v_call: TRBV4-2
j_call: TRBJ2-5
clone_size: NA
cdr3_nt: TGTGCCAGCAGCCAAGATCCCGGGGTAGGGTCGGAGACCCAGTACTTC
cdr3_aa: CASSQDPGVGSETQYF

d_call: TRBD1
v_call: TRBV10-3
j_call: TRBJ1-3
clone_size: NA
cdr3_nt: TGTGCCATCAGCCTGGGACAGGGACCTGGAAACACCATATATTTT
cdr3_aa: CAISLGQGPGNTIYF

d_call: TRBD1
v_call: TRBV9
j_call: TRBJ2-3
clone_size: NA
cdr3_nt: TGTGCCAGCAGCGTAGAGGGACAGGGCACAGATACGCAGTATTTT
cdr3_aa: CASSVEGQGTDTQYF

d_call: TRBD1
v_call: TRBV30
j_call: TRBJ1-6
clone_size: NA
cdr3_nt: TGTGCCTGGCATCGAGGACAGGACCGGACCCTCCACTTT
cdr3_aa: CAWHRGQDRTLHF

d_call: TRBD1
v_call: TRBV5-1
j_call: TRBJ1-1
clone_size: NA
cdr3_nt: TGCGCCAGCAGGTCCGGGACAGAGAACACTGAAGCTTTCTTT
cdr3_aa: CASRSGTENTEAFF

d_call: NA
v_call: TRBV2
j_call: TRBJ1-5
clone_size: NA
cdr3_nt: TGTGCCAGCAGTGAATTGGGGCCCCAGCAGCCCCAGCATTTT
cdr3_aa: CASSELGPQQPQHF

d_call: TRBD1
v_call: TRBV3-1/TRBV3-2
j_call: TRBJ1-1
clone_size: NA
cdr3_nt: TGTGCCAGCAGCCAAAACAGGGGGCTTACTGAAGCTTTCTTT
cdr3_aa: CASSQNRGLTEAFF

d_call: TRBD1
v_call: TRBV24-1
j_call: TRBJ2-2
clone_size: once
cdr3_nt: TGTGCCACCAGTGACCATCGACAGGGGGAAACCGGGGAGCTGTTTTTT
cdr3_aa: CATSDHRQGETGELFF

d_call: TRBD1
v_call: TRBV7-7
j_call: TRBJ2-7
clone_size: NA
cdr3_nt: TGTGCCAGCAGTCCCGACAGGGGCTACGAGCAGTACTTC
cdr3_aa: CASSPDRGYEQYF

d_call: TRBD1
v_call: TRBV2
j_call: TRBJ2-1
clone_size: NA
cdr3_nt: TGTGCCAGCAGGGGGACAGGGGACAATGAGCAGTTCTTC
cdr3_aa: CASRGTGDNEQFF

d_call: NA
v_call: TRBV3-1/TRBV3-2
j_call: TRBJ1-2
clone_size: NA
cdr3_nt: TGTGCCAGCAGCCAATCTGGCCTCGTTAGCTACACCTTC
cdr3_aa: CASSQSGLVSYTF

d_call: NA
v_call: TRBV29-1
j_call: TRBJ1-1
clone_size: NA
cdr3_nt: TGCAGCGTTGAAGAATTGGGGGGGCGGACTGAAGCTTTCTTT
cdr3_aa: CSVEELGGRTEAFF

d_call: TRBD1
v_call: TRBV12-5
j_call: TRBJ1-2
clone_size: NA
cdr3_nt: TGTGCTAGTGCCCTCGGGACAGACTATGGCTACACCTTC
cdr3_aa: CASALGTDYGYTF

d_call: TRBD1
v_call: TRBV2
j_call: TRBJ1-3
clone_size: few
cdr3_nt: TGTGCCAGCAACAGGGGGCCTGGAAACACCATATATTTT
cdr3_aa: CASNRGPGNTIYF

d_call: TRBD1
v_call: TRBV5-1
j_call: TRBJ2-7
clone_size: NA
cdr3_nt: TGCGCCAGCAGCTTAGGGACAGGGGCGTACGAGCAGTACTTC
cdr3_aa: CASSLGTGAYEQYF

d_call: TRBD2
v_call: TRBV19
j_call: TRBJ2-3
clone_size: NA
cdr3_nt: TGTGCCAGTAGAACTAGCGGGGTGATTGCAGATACGCAGTATTTT
cdr3_aa: CASRTSGVIADTQYF

d_call: TRBD1
v_call: TRBV10-2
j_call: TRBJ1-2
clone_size: NA
cdr3_nt: TGCGCCAGCAACCCGACAGGGCAATCCTATGGCTACACCTTC
cdr3_aa: CASNPTGQSYGYTF

d_call: TRBD2
v_call: TRBV4-2
j_call: TRBJ2-5
clone_size: NA
cdr3_nt: TGTGCCAGCAGCCAAGCTAGCGGGGTAGAGACCCAGTACTTC
cdr3_aa: CASSQASGVETQYF

d_call: NA
v_call: TRBV12-5
j_call: TRBJ1-3
clone_size: NA
cdr3_nt: TGTGCTAGTGGTTTAGGACACTCTGGAAACACCATATATTTT
cdr3_aa: CASGLGHSGNTIYF

d_call: TRBD1
v_call: TRBV5-1
j_call: TRBJ2-2
clone_size: NA
cdr3_nt: TGCGCCAGCAGCCCAGGGACAGGTGCCGGGGAGCTGTTTTTT
cdr3_aa: CASSPGTGAGELFF

d_call: TRBD1
v_call: TRBV9
j_call: TRBJ2-1
clone_size: NA
cdr3_nt: TGTGCCAGCAGCGTAGCAGAACAGGGGGTTCGTAATGAGCAGTTCTTC
cdr3_aa: CASSVAEQGVRNEQFF

d_call: TRBD1
v_call: TRBV6-5
j_call: TRBJ1-1
clone_size: NA
cdr3_nt: TGTGCCAGCAGACAAACGGGACAGGGATCTAGTGAAGCTTTCTTT
cdr3_aa: CASRQTGQGSSEAFF